This T cell receptor (beta chain) appears in the sequencing data of a study of T cell changes during pregnancy in multiple sclerosis. This CDR3 contains 15 residues. With V trimmed by 2 bases and J by 3 bases, 3 bases remained unmatched. From germline, CDR1 is MNHEY and CDR2 SVGAGI. Libraries were prepared by immunoSEQ multiplex PCR; TCRdb keeps only in-frame clonotypes and omits some of them. The repertoire holds 26,000 or so clones, with roughly 89% as singletons. The sequence derives from a female donor with multiple sclerosis, enrolled in a pregnancy study. V is TRBV6-5 and J is TRBJ2-3, with 9 positions matching TRBD2. The sequences come from CD8+ T cells from peripheral blood mononuclear cells, collected in the second trimester of pregnancy. In DNA, the CDR3 is TGTGCCAGCAGTTACACGGGACTAGCAACAGATACGCAGTATTTT. It codes for CASSYTGLATDTQYF.